This TCR beta chain is drawn from a study of T cell responses to AZD1222 COVID-19 vaccine (dated by TCRdb to the early 2020s). In terms of the full investigation: A total of about 230 trial participants underwent TCR sequencing, of whom 207 received two doses of AZD1222 and about 25 received two doses of the MenACWY control vaccine. Trial participants were enrolled by age into subgroups of 18-55, 56-69 and 70-plus years, and about 150, 27 and 61 TCR-sequenced participants, respectively, were included in these subgroups.

In the case of this clone: Its antigen has not been determined. No clone much larger than this one lies a single base away; base qualities are absent.

The time point label for this specimen denotes: about 28 days (+/-7) after the second vaccine dose. Because spike-specific TCR depth and breadth did not differ between the two schedules, AZD1222 recipients who got a second dose at roughly 4 weeks were pooled with those who got a second dose at roughly 12 weeks. Vaccinee samples came from UK trials COV001 and COV002, including a single-blind randomized controlled phase 2/3 trial of AZD1222 (ChAdOx1 nCoV-19) in healthy adults. For TCRbeta chain sequencing, PBMC samples were collected from trial participants at day 0 and at day 28 after the second dose. The CDR1 and CDR2 encoded by the germline V gene (reference sequence) are LGHDT and YNNKEL. At the junction V is shortened by 4 bases and J by 9 bases, with 13 bases in between. From its cysteine to its phenylalanine, the CDR3 spans 14 amino acids. The retained sequence is limited to the CDR3, 42 bases, with the frame set at the first base.

The CDR3 regions of human TCRbeta chains were subjected to immunosequencing. On the study's bioinformatics: Repertoire TCRs were matched against a reference library of SARS-CoV-2-specific TCRs generated with the MIRA antigen-specificity platform. Breadth was defined as the fraction of unique TCRs that were SARS-CoV-2-associated, and depth was defined as the fraction of total T cells that were SARS-CoV-2-associated. Using the MIRA data, each spike-specific TCR was assigned both to the spike region to which the TCR was reactive and to a CD4 or CD8 class. Log10-transformed breadth and depth values were compared by one-way ANOVA with Sidak's multiple comparisons tests. TCRdb carries this immuneACCESS record with in-frame sequences only. Its versions omit some clonotypes, under half of them owing to an unresolved V gene in the studies checked, with the rest unexplained. V, J and clone size were drawn from that table, and D and trimming were deduced from the DNA. This sample is represented by about 160,000 clones; approximately 90% of them were singletons. Approximately 4.5% of the sample lies in the top ten.

Study-wide conclusions, independent of this receptor: In the small 56-69-year group, the increase in depth fell short of significance, most likely because of low power. Nearly half of unique spike-specific TCRs reportedly recognized epitopes outside regions mutated in the B.1.351 and B.1.1.7 variants. Conclusions about previously exposed vaccinees are limited, since just 6 or 7 AZD1222 recipients were seropositive for SARS-CoV-2 at baseline. Spike-specific TCR breadth and depth rose significantly after two AZD1222 doses compared with day 0 and with MenACWY recipients. Participants were mostly white British and included more females than males, and it was suggested by the authors that clonal diversity may have been underestimated. Vaccine-associated CD4 TCRs spanned the whole spike protein, with dominant responses in regions 160-218 and 743-854. No day 14 peak-response samples were available, so repertoires were characterized only after the peak T cell response.

The rearrangement combines TRBV3-1 (or the pseudogene TRBV3-2) with TRBJ1-6, and TRBD1 may be the D gene, going by 5 matching bases. This sequence was found in an adult who received the AZD1222 COVID-19 vaccine. The source was peripheral blood, collected 28 days after the second AZD1222 dose. The CDR3 reads CASSPLLGGSPLHF. Here is the DNA: TGTGCCAGCAGCCCCCTATTGGGGGGTTCACCCCTCCACTTT.